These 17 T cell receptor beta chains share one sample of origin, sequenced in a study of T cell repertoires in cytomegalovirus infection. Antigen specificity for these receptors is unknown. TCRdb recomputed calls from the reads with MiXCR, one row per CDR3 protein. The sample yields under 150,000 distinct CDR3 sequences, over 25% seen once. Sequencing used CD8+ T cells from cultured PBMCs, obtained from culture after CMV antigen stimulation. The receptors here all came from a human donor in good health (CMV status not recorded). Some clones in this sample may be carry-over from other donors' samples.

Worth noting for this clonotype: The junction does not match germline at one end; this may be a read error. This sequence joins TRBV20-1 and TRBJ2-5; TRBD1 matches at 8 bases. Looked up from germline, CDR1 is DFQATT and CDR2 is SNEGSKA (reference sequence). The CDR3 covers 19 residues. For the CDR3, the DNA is TGCAGTGCTGGAGAGGTCCCATTCTCGACAGGGGATGTTCCAGGGACCCAGTACTTC. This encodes CSAGEVPFSTGDVPGTQYF.

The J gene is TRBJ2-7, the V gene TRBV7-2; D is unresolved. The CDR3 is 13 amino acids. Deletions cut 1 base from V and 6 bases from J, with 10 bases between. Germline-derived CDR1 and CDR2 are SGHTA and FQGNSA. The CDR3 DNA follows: TGTGCCAGCAGCTTAGTATCCCCGGGCGAGCAGTACTTC. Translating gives CASSLVSPGEQYF.

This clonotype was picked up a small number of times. The CDR3 loop is CASSWGQTYGYTF. The CDR3 DNA reads TGTGCCAGCAGCTGGGGACAGACCTATGGCTACACCTTC. The chain recombines TRBV14 with TRBJ1-2; 7 bases fit TRBD1. The CDR3 contains 13 residues. Germline V lookup: CDR1 SGHDN, CDR2 FVKESK. The trim removed 5 bases at V and 4 bases at J, leaving 4 bases unmatched. Supplemented by reference TRBV14 and TRBJ1-2, the full variable domain reads EAGVTQFPSHSVIEKGQTVTLRCDPISGHDNLYWYRRVMGKEIKFLLHFVKESKQDESGMPNNRFLAERTGGTYSTLKVQPAELEDSGVYFCASSWGQTYGYTFGSGTRLTVV.

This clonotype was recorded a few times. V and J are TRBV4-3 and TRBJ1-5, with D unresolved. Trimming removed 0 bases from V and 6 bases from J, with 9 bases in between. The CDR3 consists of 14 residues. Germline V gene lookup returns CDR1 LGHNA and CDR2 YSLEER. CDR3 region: CASSQDQVGQPQHF. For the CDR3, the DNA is TGCGCCAGCAGCCAAGATCAGGTCGGTCAGCCCCAGCATTTT.

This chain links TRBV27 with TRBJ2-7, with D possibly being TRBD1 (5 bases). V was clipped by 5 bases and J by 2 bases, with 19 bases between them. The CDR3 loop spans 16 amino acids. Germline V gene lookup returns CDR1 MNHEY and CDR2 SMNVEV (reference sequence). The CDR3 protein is CASSADTSGKPYEQYF. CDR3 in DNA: TGTGCCAGCAGTGCCGACACCTCAGGGAAGCCCTACGAGCAGTACTTC.

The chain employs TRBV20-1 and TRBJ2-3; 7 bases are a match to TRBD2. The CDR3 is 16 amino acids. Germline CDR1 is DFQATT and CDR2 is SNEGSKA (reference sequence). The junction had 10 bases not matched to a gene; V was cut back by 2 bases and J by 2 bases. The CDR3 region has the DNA TGCAGTGCTAGAAAGGGCGGGGGTACTTACACAGATACGCAGTATTTT. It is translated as CSARKGGGTYTDTQYF.

CDR3 sequence: CASSIDHGRTAYNEQFF. Written as DNA, the CDR3 is TGTGCCAGTAGTATAGATCACGGAAGGACAGCATACAATGAGCAGTTCTTC. The chain recombines TRBV19 with TRBJ2-1; a possible D gene is TRBD1 (6 bases). Germline-derived CDR1 and CDR2 are LNHDA and SQIVND (reference sequence). Trimming left V 0 bases short and J 4 bases short, with 16 bases between. CDR3 length equals 17 residues. Combining the CDR3 with reference TRBV19 and TRBJ2-1 gives the whole variable domain DGGITQSPKYLFRKEGQNVTLSCEQNLNHDAMYWYRQDPGQGLRLIYYSQIVNDFQKGDIAEGYSVSREKKESFPLTVTSAQKNPTAFYLCASSIDHGRTAYNEQFFGPGTRLTVL.

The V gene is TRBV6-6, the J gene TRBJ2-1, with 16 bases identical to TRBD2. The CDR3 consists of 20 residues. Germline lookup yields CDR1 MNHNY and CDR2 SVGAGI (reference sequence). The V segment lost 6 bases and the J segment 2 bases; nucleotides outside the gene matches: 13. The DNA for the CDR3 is TGTGCCAGCAGATACCCCGGGACTAGCGGGGGGGCCGGTCCCTACAATGAGCAGTTCTTC. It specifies CASRYPGTSGGAGPYNEQFF.

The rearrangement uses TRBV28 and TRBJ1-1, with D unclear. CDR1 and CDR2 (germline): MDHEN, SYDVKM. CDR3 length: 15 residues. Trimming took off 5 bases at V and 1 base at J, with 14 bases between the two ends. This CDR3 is CASSQENNWNTEAFF. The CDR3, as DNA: TGTGCCAGCAGTCAGGAGAACAACTGGAACACTGAAGCTTTCTTT.

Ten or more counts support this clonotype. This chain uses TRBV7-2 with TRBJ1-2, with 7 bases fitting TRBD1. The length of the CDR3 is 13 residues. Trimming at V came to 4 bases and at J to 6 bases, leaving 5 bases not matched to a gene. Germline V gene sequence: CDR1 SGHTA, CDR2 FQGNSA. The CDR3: CASSSTGLDGYTF. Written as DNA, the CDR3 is TGTGCCAGCAGCTCGACAGGGTTGGATGGCTACACCTTC.

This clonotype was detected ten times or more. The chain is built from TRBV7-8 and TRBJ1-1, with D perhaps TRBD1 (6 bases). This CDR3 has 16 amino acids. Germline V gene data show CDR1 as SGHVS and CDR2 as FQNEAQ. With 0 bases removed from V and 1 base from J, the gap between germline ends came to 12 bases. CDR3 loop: CASSLAWQGRNTEAFF. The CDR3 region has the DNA TGTGCCAGCAGCTTAGCGTGGCAGGGGAGGAACACTGAAGCTTTCTTT.

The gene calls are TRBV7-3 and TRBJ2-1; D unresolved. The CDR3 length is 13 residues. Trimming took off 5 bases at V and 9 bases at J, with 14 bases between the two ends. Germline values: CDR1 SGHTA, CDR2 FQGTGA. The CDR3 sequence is CASSPDWSSEQFF. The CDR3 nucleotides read TGTGCCAGCAGCCCCGATTGGAGCTCTGAGCAGTTCTTC. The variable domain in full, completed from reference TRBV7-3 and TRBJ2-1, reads GAGVSQTPSNKVTEKGKYVELRCDPISGHTALYWYRQSLGQGPEFLIYFQGTGAADDSGLPNDRFFAVRPEGSVSTLKIQRTERGDSAVYLCASSPDWSSEQFFGPGTRLTVL.

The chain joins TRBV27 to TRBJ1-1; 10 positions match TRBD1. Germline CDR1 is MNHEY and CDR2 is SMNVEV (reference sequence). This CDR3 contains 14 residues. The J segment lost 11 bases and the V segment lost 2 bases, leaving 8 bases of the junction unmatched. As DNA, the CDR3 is TGTGCCAGCAGTTTAGTCCGGGACAGGGGCCGTGCTTTCTTT. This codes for CASSLVRDRGRAFF.

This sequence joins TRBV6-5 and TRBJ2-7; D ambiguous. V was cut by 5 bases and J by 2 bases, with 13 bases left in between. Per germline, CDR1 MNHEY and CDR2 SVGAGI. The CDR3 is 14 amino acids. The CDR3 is CASSPKWTAYEQYF. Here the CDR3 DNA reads TGTGCCAGCAGTCCAAAGTGGACCGCCTACGAGCAGTACTTC.

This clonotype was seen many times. The CDR3 here is CASSPTSSGRGETQYF. The CDR3 coding sequence is TGCGCCAGCAGCCCCACTTCTAGCGGGCGAGGGGAGACCCAGTACTTC. The chain links TRBV4-1 to TRBJ2-5; 8 nucleotides agree with TRBD2. This CDR3 comprises 16 residues. V was clipped by 4 bases and J by 5 bases; unmatched bases: 12. Germline CDR1 reads MGHRA; CDR2 reads YSYEKL.

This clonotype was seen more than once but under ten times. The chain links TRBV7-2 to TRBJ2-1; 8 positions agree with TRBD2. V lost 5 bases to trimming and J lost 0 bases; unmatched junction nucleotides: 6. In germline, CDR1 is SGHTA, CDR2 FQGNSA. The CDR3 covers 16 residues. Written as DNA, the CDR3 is TGTGCCAGCAGCCAACGGGGGGGGGTCTCCTACAATGAGCAGTTCTTC. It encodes CASSQRGGVSYNEQFF. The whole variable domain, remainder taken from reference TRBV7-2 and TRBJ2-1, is GAGVSQSPSNKVTEKGKDVELRCDPISGHTALYWYRQSLGQGLEFLIYFQGNSAPDKSGLPSDRFSAERTGGSVSTLTIQRTQQEDSAVYLCASSQRGGVSYNEQFFGPGTRLTVL.

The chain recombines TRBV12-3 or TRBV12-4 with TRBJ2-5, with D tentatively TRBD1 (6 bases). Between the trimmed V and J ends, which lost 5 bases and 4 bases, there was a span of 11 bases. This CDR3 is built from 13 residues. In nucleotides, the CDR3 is TGTGCCAGCAGTCCTACAGGGTCAGAGACCCAGTACTTC. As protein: CASSPTGSETQYF.